This TCR beta chain is drawn from a study of cytomegalovirus exposure and HLA in healthy donors. The PCR contained 60 Vbeta and 13 Jbeta primers. Profiled with immunoSEQ multiplex PCR; TCRdb holds only in-frame clones, not every one. Seen here are fewer than 250,000 clones, about 75% observed once, and the top ten hold 1.8%. The germline V gene has CDR1 MNHNY and CDR2 SVGAGI (reference sequence). This CDR3 has 16 residues. The V end lost 2 bases, the J end lost 8 bases, and 19 bases lay between the germline ends. The V call is TRBV6-6, the J call TRBJ2-1; no firm D call. The source is a woman in her 30s in good health and CMV-seronegative. Sequenced input: PBMCs. The CDR3 here is CASSYRGPSASDEQFF. CDR3 sequence (DNA): TGTGCCAGCAGTTACCGAGGTCCCTCGGCATCGGATGAGCAGTTCTTC.